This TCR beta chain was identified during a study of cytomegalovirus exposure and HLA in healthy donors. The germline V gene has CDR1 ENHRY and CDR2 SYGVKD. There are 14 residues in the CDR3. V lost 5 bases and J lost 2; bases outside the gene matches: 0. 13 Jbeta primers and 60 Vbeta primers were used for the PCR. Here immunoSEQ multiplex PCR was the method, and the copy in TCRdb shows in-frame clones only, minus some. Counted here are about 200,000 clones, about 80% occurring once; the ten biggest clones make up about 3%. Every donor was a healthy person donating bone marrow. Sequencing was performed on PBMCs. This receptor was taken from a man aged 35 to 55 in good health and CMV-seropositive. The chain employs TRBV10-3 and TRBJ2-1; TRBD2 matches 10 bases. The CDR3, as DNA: TGTGCCATCAGTAGCGGGGGGGCCTACAATGAGCAGTTCTTC. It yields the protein CAISSGGAYNEQFF.